These T cell receptor beta chains were read from a single sample in a study of glioma-infiltrating T cells. TCRdb independently ran MiXCR on the multiplex PCR reads; one entry per CDR3 protein. The table lists about 410,000 distinct CDR3 sequences, roughly 41% of them singletons. The sample comprised glioma tissue, nonneoplastic brain tissue, or PBMCs (not recorded which). Receptor source: a human donor with low-grade glioma or glioblastoma, undergoing nonglioma brain surgery, or in good health (not recorded which). The CDR3 runs from the conserved cysteine through the conserved F or W. The order of the fields is D gene, J gene, clone size, V gene, CDR3 protein, CDR3 DNA. The D gene is left open where the match is weak. Only part of the rows carry a size: once, few, many, or a class if the clone is expanded.

d_call: NA
j_call: TRBJ2-1
clone_size: NA
v_call: TRBV4-3
cdr3_aa: CASSQDTLGEGPSYNEQFF
cdr3_nt: TGCGCCAGCAGCCAAGATACGCTTGGAGAGGGTCCCTCCTACAATGAGCAGTTCTTC

d_call: NA
j_call: TRBJ2-1
clone_size: few
v_call: TRBV12-3/TRBV12-4
cdr3_aa: CASSSFGGNEQFF
cdr3_nt: TGTGCCAGCAGCTCCTTCGGGGGCAATGAGCAGTTCTTC

d_call: NA
j_call: TRBJ2-1
clone_size: NA
v_call: TRBV18
cdr3_aa: CASSPMGNEQFF
cdr3_nt: TGTGCCAGCTCACCAATGGGCAATGAGCAGTTCTTC

d_call: NA
j_call: TRBJ2-7
clone_size: NA
v_call: TRBV7-9
cdr3_aa: CASSLLGAYHEQYF
cdr3_nt: TGTGCCAGCAGCTTGTTGGGGGCTTACCACGAGCAGTACTTC

d_call: TRBD2
j_call: TRBJ2-3
clone_size: few
v_call: TRBV20-1
cdr3_aa: CSALAGAATDTQYF
cdr3_nt: TGCAGTGCTCTAGCGGGAGCGGCCACAGATACGCAGTATTTT

d_call: NA
j_call: TRBJ2-7
clone_size: NA
v_call: TRBV20-1
cdr3_aa: CSARGVQGSHEQYF
cdr3_nt: TGCAGTGCTAGAGGCGTTCAAGGGAGCCACGAGCAGTACTTC

d_call: NA
j_call: TRBJ1-6
clone_size: NA
v_call: TRBV20-1
cdr3_aa: CSAREQPNSPLHF
cdr3_nt: TGCAGTGCTAGAGAACAGCCGAATTCACCCCTCCACTTT

d_call: TRBD2
j_call: TRBJ2-7
clone_size: NA
v_call: TRBV4-1
cdr3_aa: CASSHIETSASEQYF
cdr3_nt: TGCGCCAGCAGCCATATTGAGACTAGCGCCAGTGAGCAGTACTTC

d_call: NA
j_call: TRBJ2-5
clone_size: NA
v_call: TRBV20-1
cdr3_aa: CSVRNGETQYF
cdr3_nt: TGCAGTGTCCGCAACGGGGAGACCCAGTACTTC

d_call: TRBD1
j_call: TRBJ2-2
clone_size: NA
v_call: TRBV2
cdr3_aa: CASTGQANRTGELFF
cdr3_nt: TGTGCCAGCACCGGACAGGCGAACAGGACCGGGGAGCTGTTTTTT

d_call: NA
j_call: TRBJ2-7
clone_size: few
v_call: TRBV2
cdr3_aa: CASSERLSSYEQYF
cdr3_nt: TGTGCCAGCAGTGAAAGACTAAGCTCCTACGAGCAGTACTTC

d_call: NA
j_call: TRBJ2-7
clone_size: NA
v_call: TRBV7-2
cdr3_aa: CASSYRTGSYEQYF
cdr3_nt: TGTGCCAGCAGCTACCGGACTGGATCCTACGAGCAGTACTTC

d_call: NA
j_call: TRBJ2-3
clone_size: NA
v_call: TRBV6-1
cdr3_aa: CVASSTDTHYF
cdr3_nt: TGTGTGGCGAGTAGCACAGATACGCATTATTTT

d_call: TRBD1
j_call: TRBJ2-3
clone_size: NA
v_call: TRBV6-5
cdr3_aa: CASSLDRGTYTQYF
cdr3_nt: TGTGCCAGCAGTTTAGACAGGGGAACATATACGCAGTATTTT

d_call: TRBD1
j_call: TRBJ1-4
clone_size: many
v_call: TRBV29-1
cdr3_aa: CSVASREGAPNEKLFF
cdr3_nt: TGCAGCGTTGCCTCTCGAGAGGGGGCGCCTAATGAAAAACTGTTTTTT

d_call: NA
j_call: TRBJ2-7
clone_size: many
v_call: TRBV6-2/TRBV6-3
cdr3_aa: CASRRTGTDEQYF
cdr3_nt: TGTGCCAGCAGAAGAACCGGGACCGACGAGCAGTACTTC

d_call: TRBD1
j_call: TRBJ2-7
clone_size: few
v_call: TRBV30
cdr3_aa: CAWSVGGTSYEQYF
cdr3_nt: TGTGCCTGGAGTGTAGGGGGCACCTCCTACGAGCAGTACTTC

d_call: TRBD1
j_call: TRBJ1-5
clone_size: many
v_call: TRBV6-1
cdr3_aa: CASSRGRDSYSNQPQHF
cdr3_nt: TGTGCCAGCAGTAGAGGCCGGGACAGTTATAGCAATCAGCCCCAGCATTTT

d_call: NA
j_call: TRBJ2-3
clone_size: few
v_call: TRBV27
cdr3_aa: CASSLIGGTSDTQYF
cdr3_nt: TGTGCCAGCAGTTTAATAGGGGGTACCTCAGATACGCAGTATTTT

d_call: TRBD2
j_call: TRBJ2-5
clone_size: NA
v_call: TRBV12-3/TRBV12-4
cdr3_aa: CASSPLAGEETQYF
cdr3_nt: TGTGCCAGCAGTCCCCTAGCGGGGGAAGAGACCCAGTACTTC

d_call: NA
j_call: TRBJ2-3
clone_size: NA
v_call: TRBV7-9
cdr3_aa: CASSLGVHGSADTQYF
cdr3_nt: TGTGCCAGCAGCTTAGGGGTCCACGGGAGTGCAGATACGCAGTATTTT

d_call: TRBD1
j_call: TRBJ2-5
clone_size: NA
v_call: TRBV28
cdr3_aa: CASSWTGARQETQYF
cdr3_nt: TGTGCCAGCAGCTGGACAGGGGCGCGGCAAGAGACCCAGTACTTC

d_call: TRBD2
j_call: TRBJ2-7
clone_size: NA
v_call: TRBV6-1
cdr3_aa: CASRSGLAGVIEQYF
cdr3_nt: TGTGCCAGCAGGTCCGGACTAGCGGGAGTGATTGAGCAGTACTTC

d_call: NA
j_call: TRBJ1-1
clone_size: many
v_call: TRBV7-2
cdr3_aa: CASSLAPDDLNTEAFF
cdr3_nt: TGTGCCAGCAGCTTAGCGCCAGACGACCTGAACACTGAAGCTTTCTTT

d_call: NA
j_call: TRBJ1-1
clone_size: NA
v_call: TRBV7-2
cdr3_aa: CASSLVGELGTEAFF
cdr3_nt: TGTGCCAGCAGCTTAGTAGGTGAATTGGGCACTGAAGCTTTCTTT

d_call: NA
j_call: TRBJ2-1
clone_size: few
v_call: TRBV24-1
cdr3_aa: CATSDPSAYNEQFF
cdr3_nt: TGTGCCACCAGTGACCCCTCGGCCTACAATGAGCAGTTCTTC

d_call: NA
j_call: TRBJ2-3
clone_size: many
v_call: TRBV7-2
cdr3_aa: CASSLGDWNTQYF
cdr3_nt: TGTGCCAGCAGCTTAGGGGACTGGAATACGCAGTATTTT

d_call: NA
j_call: TRBJ1-5
clone_size: NA
v_call: TRBV28
cdr3_aa: CASNGPQRGNQPHHF
cdr3_nt: TGTGCCAGCAACGGCCCCCAGAGGGGCAATCAGCCCCACCATTTT

d_call: TRBD2
j_call: TRBJ2-5
clone_size: few
v_call: TRBV3-1
cdr3_aa: CASSQGSGVQETQYF
cdr3_nt: TGTGCCAGCAGCCAAGGTAGCGGGGTCCAAGAGACCCAGTACTTC

d_call: NA
j_call: TRBJ2-1
clone_size: NA
v_call: TRBV4-1
cdr3_aa: CASSLPASYNEQFF
cdr3_nt: TGCGCCAGCAGCCTTCCGGCCTCCTACAATGAGCAGTTCTTC

d_call: NA
j_call: TRBJ2-7
clone_size: NA
v_call: TRBV11-2
cdr3_aa: CASSLAAGLNEQYF
cdr3_nt: TGTGCCAGCAGCTTAGCCGCAGGCCTGAACGAGCAGTACTTC

d_call: NA
j_call: TRBJ1-1
clone_size: few
v_call: TRBV2
cdr3_aa: CASSEDRGRGTEAFF
cdr3_nt: TGTGCCAGCAGTGAAGATCGAGGACGAGGCACTGAAGCTTTCTTT

d_call: NA
j_call: TRBJ2-4
clone_size: many
v_call: TRBV27
cdr3_aa: CASKPIGAKNIQYF
cdr3_nt: TGTGCCAGCAAACCCATAGGGGCCAAAAACATTCAGTACTTC

d_call: NA
j_call: TRBJ2-7
clone_size: NA
v_call: TRBV7-2
cdr3_aa: CASSLARVGEQYF
cdr3_nt: TGTGCCAGCAGCTTAGCCAGGGTGGGCGAGCAGTACTTC

d_call: NA
j_call: TRBJ2-3
clone_size: few
v_call: TRBV6-6
cdr3_aa: CASSYPDSNTQYF
cdr3_nt: TGTGCCAGCAGTTACCCCGATTCTAATACGCAGTATTTT

d_call: NA
j_call: TRBJ1-1
clone_size: many
v_call: TRBV6-2/TRBV6-3
cdr3_aa: CASSRRGNTEAFF
cdr3_nt: TGTGCCAGCAGTCGCCGGGGTAACACTGAAGCTTTCTTT

d_call: NA
j_call: TRBJ1-1
clone_size: few
v_call: TRBV7-2
cdr3_aa: CASILRRGTEAFF
cdr3_nt: TGTGCCAGCATCTTAAGGAGAGGCACTGAAGCTTTCTTT

d_call: TRBD1
j_call: TRBJ1-1
clone_size: NA
v_call: TRBV20-1
cdr3_aa: CSARDGMRRTGGTEAFF
cdr3_nt: TGCAGTGCTAGAGACGGAATGAGACGGACAGGGGGCACTGAAGCTTTCTTT

d_call: TRBD2
j_call: TRBJ2-3
clone_size: many
v_call: TRBV28
cdr3_aa: CASSSAGLDSDTQYF
cdr3_nt: TGTGCCAGCAGCTCTGCGGGACTAGACTCGGATACGCAGTATTTT

d_call: NA
j_call: TRBJ2-7
clone_size: many
v_call: TRBV28
cdr3_aa: CASSFLSGALTYEQYF
cdr3_nt: TGTGCCAGCAGTTTCCTAAGCGGAGCGTTAACCTACGAGCAGTACTTC

d_call: NA
j_call: TRBJ2-2
clone_size: NA
v_call: TRBV2
cdr3_aa: CASRSGLLTGELFF
cdr3_nt: TGTGCCAGCAGATCGGGACTCCTGACCGGGGAGCTGTTTTTT

d_call: TRBD1
j_call: TRBJ2-1
clone_size: NA
v_call: TRBV19
cdr3_aa: CATTPGQGNYNEQFF
cdr3_nt: TGTGCCACCACTCCGGGACAGGGAAATTACAATGAGCAGTTCTTC

d_call: TRBD1
j_call: TRBJ2-5
clone_size: few
v_call: TRBV4-3
cdr3_aa: CASSQLQGLGETQYF
cdr3_nt: TGCGCCAGCAGCCAGCTACAGGGGTTGGGAGAGACCCAGTACTTC

d_call: TRBD1
j_call: TRBJ2-3
clone_size: few
v_call: TRBV28
cdr3_aa: CASRQGARDTQYF
cdr3_nt: TGTGCCAGCAGACAGGGGGCGAGAGATACGCAGTATTTT

d_call: NA
j_call: TRBJ2-3
clone_size: few
v_call: TRBV28
cdr3_aa: CASSFSASSTDTQYF
cdr3_nt: TGTGCCAGCAGTTTTTCCGCCTCTAGCACAGATACGCAGTATTTT

d_call: TRBD2
j_call: TRBJ2-1
clone_size: once
v_call: TRBV2
cdr3_aa: CASSAKGLAGVNEQFF
cdr3_nt: TGTGCCAGCAGTGCAAAAGGACTAGCGGGAGTTAATGAGCAGTTCTTC

d_call: NA
j_call: TRBJ2-5
clone_size: few
v_call: TRBV28
cdr3_aa: CASSSIETRGRRQKTQYF
cdr3_nt: TGTGCCAGCAGCTCGATAGAAACTAGAGGGAGGCGCCAGAAGACCCAGTACTTC

d_call: NA
j_call: TRBJ2-7
clone_size: few
v_call: TRBV20-1
cdr3_aa: CSARQGTSAYEQYF
cdr3_nt: TGCAGTGCTAGACAAGGGACATCTGCCTACGAGCAGTACTTC

d_call: NA
j_call: TRBJ1-5
clone_size: NA
v_call: TRBV28
cdr3_aa: CASSYSFVSLQPQHF
cdr3_nt: TGTGCCAGCAGTTACTCGTTCGTGTCCTTGCAGCCCCAGCATTTT

d_call: NA
j_call: TRBJ1-1
clone_size: many
v_call: TRBV27
cdr3_aa: CASSLLTVGEAFF
cdr3_nt: TGTGCCAGCAGTTTATTAACGGTCGGAGAAGCTTTCTTT

d_call: NA
j_call: TRBJ2-5
clone_size: few
v_call: TRBV20-1
cdr3_aa: CSALSGSGAQYF
cdr3_nt: TGCAGTGCTCTCTCGGGCAGTGGGGCCCAGTACTTC

d_call: NA
j_call: TRBJ2-1
clone_size: NA
v_call: TRBV20-1
cdr3_aa: CSARFFHGYNEQFF
cdr3_nt: TGCAGTGCCCGATTCTTCCATGGATACAATGAGCAGTTCTTC

d_call: TRBD2
j_call: TRBJ2-3
clone_size: few
v_call: TRBV4-3
cdr3_aa: CASSQALAGFADTQYF
cdr3_nt: TGCGCCAGCAGCCAGGCGCTAGCGGGATTCGCAGATACGCAGTATTTT